The 27 T cell receptor beta chains in this list originate from one sample, sequenced in a study of T cells of healthy individuals. TCRdb itself ran the 5' RACE reads through MiXCR, one entry per CDR3 protein. The table has around 98,000 distinct CDR3 sequences, roughly 18% seen once. These receptor sequences come from a human donor in good health.

This clonotype was seen ten or more times. J is TRBJ1-5 and V is TRBV20-1; 7 nucleotides line up with TRBD1. The junction had 6 bases not matched to a gene; V was cut back by 7 bases and J by 3 bases. CDR3 size: 13 residues. In germline, CDR1 is DFQATT, CDR2 SNEGSKA (reference sequence). The CDR3 reads CSGRQGDNQPQHF. In DNA form, the CDR3 reads TGCAGTGGCAGACAGGGAGACAATCAGCCCCAGCATTTT.

There are many counts of this clonotype. The rearrangement uses TRBV11-2 and TRBJ2-1; the D is unclear. Germline V lookup: CDR1 SGHAT, CDR2 FQNNGV. This CDR3 spans 14 amino acids. Trimming stripped 8 bases from V and 2 bases from J, with 13 bases between. The CDR3 loop reads CASASQRPYNEQFF. The DNA of the CDR3 is TGTGCCAGCGCCTCTCAAAGACCCTACAATGAGCAGTTCTTC.

This clonotype was counted between two and nine times. The chain employs TRBV5-1 and TRBJ2-1, with no clear D. This CDR3 region has 13 residues. V was clipped by 5 bases and J by 4 bases, with 10 bases between them. Germline V lookup: CDR1 SGHRS, CDR2 YFSETQ. The DNA of the CDR3 is TGCGCCAGCAGGGCGGTCATTTACAATGAGCAGTTCTTC. The encoded protein is CASRAVIYNEQFF.

The V gene is TRBV3-1, the J gene TRBJ2-1; D is undetermined. The CDR3 spans 15 residues. Germline V CDR1 and CDR2: LGHDT, YNNKEL (reference sequence). The germline V and J ends were trimmed by 1 base and 0 bases, with 7 bases remaining between them. CDR3 DNA: TGTGCCAGCAGCCAAGGCCCCCTCTCCTACAATGAGCAGTTCTTC. Translating gives CASSQGPLSYNEQFF.

This clonotype has at least ten counts. The gene calls are TRBV28 and TRBJ1-2; 10 nucleotides line up with TRBD1. This CDR3 has 16 residues. After removal of 5 bases from V and 7 bases from J, the junction contained 13 bases not matched to a gene. Germline V gene lookup returns CDR1 MDHEN and CDR2 SYDVKM. The CDR3 coding sequence is TGTGCCAGCAGTACCCCCTCCGGGACAGGGGTTATTGGCTACACCTTC. Its translation: CASSTPSGTGVIGYTF.

Many counts were recorded for this clonotype. This rearrangement joins TRBV19 to TRBJ2-2; no firm D call. The CDR3 has 14 residues. Trimming stripped 3 bases from V and 3 bases from J, with 8 bases between. Germline CDR1 and CDR2: LNHDA and SQIVND (reference sequence). The CDR3 protein is CASSILTHTGELFF. As DNA, the CDR3 is TGTGCCAGTAGTATCCTTACGCACACCGGGGAGCTGTTTTTT.

This clonotype was found many times. The chain uses TRBV19 and TRBJ1-2, with D uncertain. This CDR3 comprises 14 residues. Germline assignment: CDR1 LNHDA and CDR2 SQIVND (reference sequence). Between the trimmed V and J ends, which lost 3 bases and 7 bases, there was a span of 15 bases. The CDR3 region has the DNA TGTGCCAGTAGTATGCTAGCCGCCTCAACTGGCTACACCTTC. Translation: CASSMLAASTGYTF.

This clonotype was seen only a few times. This chain uses TRBV29-1 with TRBJ2-3; TRBD2 matches at 8 bases. Germline V gives CDR1 SQVTM, CDR2 ANQGSEA. Germline trimming cut 8 bases from V and 4 bases from J; bases unmatched to any gene: 11. This CDR3 has 14 amino acids. CDR3 in DNA: TGCAGCTCCTCCGGGGGGGGCCCCTCAGATACGCAGTATTTT. This encodes CSSSGGGPSDTQYF.

This clonotype was detected only a few times. The rearrangement links TRBV28 to TRBJ2-7; the match to TRBD1 covers 8 bases. This CDR3 spans 15 amino acids. Germline trimming cut 2 bases from V and 7 bases from J; bases unmatched to any gene: 10. The germline V gene has CDR1 MDHEN and CDR2 SYDVKM. The CDR3 region has the DNA TGTGCCAGCAGTTTAATGGGGGACAGGTCGGGAGAGCAGTACTTC. This translates into CASSLMGDRSGEQYF.

The chain couples TRBV4-1 to TRBJ2-1; D is unresolved. Deletions cut 1 base from V and 0 bases from J, with 10 bases between. This CDR3 has 16 residues. The germline gives CDR1 MGHRA, CDR2 YSYEKL. CDR3: CASSQVDIVSYNEQFF. The DNA for the CDR3 is TGCGCCAGCAGCCAAGTTGACATAGTCTCCTACAATGAGCAGTTCTTC.

The V call is TRBV20-1, the J call TRBJ2-7; TRBD2 agrees at 9 bases. Germline trimming cut 3 bases from V and 2 bases from J; bases unmatched to any gene: 11. The CDR3 runs to 16 residues. Germline V gene data show CDR1 as DFQATT and CDR2 as SNEGSKA (reference sequence). The CDR3 reads CSARVPLAGRAYEQYF. The CDR3 DNA sequence: TGCAGTGCTAGGGTCCCCCTAGCGGGAAGAGCCTACGAGCAGTACTTC.

The table lists this clonotype with a few counts. The rearrangement links TRBV3-1 to TRBJ2-1; 7 nucleotides align to TRBD1. The V and J ends lost 3 bases and 6 bases, in that order; junction bases with no gene match: 8. The germline V gene encodes CDR1 LGHDT and CDR2 YNNKEL (reference sequence). The CDR3 sequence is 15 residues long. CDR3 in amino acids: CASSHPRDSSNEQFF. CDR3 bases: TGTGCCAGCAGCCACCCCCGGGACAGTTCCAATGAGCAGTTCTTC.

The J gene is TRBJ1-2, the V gene TRBV6-1; D not certain. V dropped 1 base and J dropped 6 bases, with 6 bases sitting between them. The CDR3 is 12 residues long. The germline V gene has CDR1 MNHNS and CDR2 SASEGT. The CDR3 loop is CASSEVIDGYTF. The CDR3 DNA follows: TGTGCCAGCAGTGAAGTTATAGATGGCTACACCTTC.

This clonotype was recorded once. The V and J genes are TRBV4-3 and TRBJ1-2; no reliable D call. The germline V gene encodes CDR1 LGHNA and CDR2 YSLEER. Trimming removed 4 bases at V and 2 bases at J, with 20 bases between. This CDR3 comprises 17 residues. The CDR3, as DNA: TGCGCCAGCAGCCCCAGCAACGCCTTCACAGAGAACTATGGCTACACCTTC. Encoded protein: CASSPSNAFTENYGYTF.

A few counts support this clonotype. The chain has TRBV9 and TRBJ2-3; 11 positions agree with TRBD2. The CDR3 is made up of 15 amino acids. Looked up from germline, CDR1 is SGDLS and CDR2 is YYNGEE. V lost 5 bases, J lost 2 bases, and 4 bases stayed unmatched. The CDR3 loop is CASSRLAGITDTQYF. The CDR3 nucleotides are TGTGCCAGCAGTCGACTAGCGGGGATCACAGATACGCAGTATTTT.

The chain carries TRBV11-2 and TRBJ2-7, with D unclear. The V end lost 5 bases, the J end lost 1 base, and 9 bases lay between the germline ends. The CDR3 totals 13 residues. The germline gives CDR1 SGHAT, CDR2 FQNNGV. CDR3 nucleotides: TGTGCCAGCAGCGTAGGGATTTCCTACGAGCAGTACTTC. Translated, it gives CASSVGISYEQYF.

The chain is built from TRBV6-2 or TRBV6-3 and TRBJ1-1; D might be TRBD1 (5 bases). The germline CDR1 and CDR2 sequences are MNHEY and SVGEGT. Trimming pared 7 bases from V and 4 bases from J, leaving 16 bases between. The CDR3 runs 14 residues. The CDR3 coding sequence is TGTGCCAGCACTACTTCAGGGATGTTCACTGAAGCTTTCTTT. Residues: CASTTSGMFTEAFF.

The chain couples TRBV5-1 to TRBJ2-1; 11 nucleotides align to TRBD2. J was trimmed by 8 bases and V by 4 bases; bases with no gene match: 11. The germline gives CDR1 SGHRS, CDR2 YFSETQ. This CDR3 region has 16 residues. The DNA for the CDR3 is TGCGCCAGCAGCGTCCCCTTAGCGGGAGGGGCCGATGAGCAGTTCTTC. Encoded protein: CASSVPLAGGADEQFF.

This clonotype was seen at least ten times. This sequence joins TRBV12-3 or TRBV12-4 and TRBJ2-3; D call uncertain. The CDR3 runs 12 residues. V was cut by 6 bases and J by 2 bases, with 6 bases left in between. DNA of the CDR3: TGTGCCAGCAGCCACCACACAGATACGCAGTATTTT. It translates to CASSHHTDTQYF.

This clonotype was counted only a few times. The CDR3 DNA reads as TGCAGTGCGCTTAGGGACAGCAATTCACCCCTCCACTTT. Its protein product is CSALRDSNSPLHF. This chain uses TRBV20-1 with TRBJ1-6; TRBD1 matches at 7 bases. CDR1 and CDR2 (germline): DFQATT, SNEGSKA (reference sequence). The CDR3 has 13 residues. With V trimmed by 6 bases and J by 7 bases, 6 bases remained unmatched.

The chain is built from TRBV19 and TRBJ2-2; 7 bases map to TRBD1. Germline V gene sequence: CDR1 LNHDA, CDR2 SQIVND (reference sequence). J gave up 7 bases and V 4 bases, and 6 bases lay outside the gene matches. The length of the CDR3 is 14 residues. CDR3: CASSRTGGSGELFF. The CDR3 region has the DNA TGTGCCAGTAGTAGGACAGGTGGGAGCGGGGAGCTGTTTTTT.

The chain recombines TRBV4-2 with TRBJ2-6; the D is unclear. The CDR3 runs 17 residues. Germline lookup yields CDR1 LGHNA and CDR2 YNFKEQ. Trimming shortened V by 0 bases and J by 0 bases, and 9 bases separated the two germline ends. DNA for the CDR3: TGTGCCAGCAGCCAAGATAACGACCTCTCTGGGGCCAACGTCCTGACTTTC. It encodes CASSQDNDLSGANVLTF.

This clonotype was recorded at least ten times. The rearrangement uses TRBV29-1 and TRBJ2-1; 7 bases align to TRBD2. V was pared by 7 bases and J by 10 bases, with 19 bases of the junction left unmatched. This CDR3 is built from 15 residues. Germline V gene sequence: CDR1 SQVTM, CDR2 ANQGSEA. CDR3 region: CSADPRTRGDSEQFF. CDR3 sequence (DNA): TGCAGCGCCGATCCCAGGACTAGAGGGGATTCAGAGCAGTTCTTC.

In its sample, this clonotype was seen a few times. This rearrangement joins TRBV28 to TRBJ2-7; D remains ambiguous. Germline values: CDR1 MDHEN, CDR2 SYDVKM. This CDR3 contains 13 residues. V dropped 8 bases and J dropped 2 bases, with 13 bases sitting between them. Here the CDR3 reads CASESVSPYEQYF. The CDR3 bases are TGTGCCAGCGAATCAGTATCGCCCTACGAGCAGTACTTC.

This clonotype was seen repeatedly, ten times or more. V and J are TRBV20-1 and TRBJ1-5; TRBD1 agrees at 7 bases. The CDR3 is made up of 13 amino acids. Germline V lookup: CDR1 DFQATT, CDR2 SNEGSKA (reference sequence). After removal of 6 bases from V and 5 bases from J, the junction contained 7 bases not matched to a gene. The CDR3 spells CSAVTGTHQPQHF. The CDR3 region has the DNA TGCAGTGCAGTGACAGGGACCCATCAGCCCCAGCATTTT.

This clonotype was seen more than once but under ten times. This CDR3 reads CASSLSGIYNEQFF. CDR3 nucleotides: TGTGCCAGCAGCTTGAGCGGGATCTACAATGAGCAGTTCTTC. The V and J genes are TRBV11-3 and TRBJ2-1, with 7 bases matching TRBD2. Germline V gene data show CDR1 as SGHNT and CDR2 as YENEEA. V was clipped by 3 bases and J by 3 bases; unmatched bases: 2. The CDR3 has 14 amino acids.

This chain links TRBV28 with TRBJ1-4; 8 nucleotides agree with TRBD1. Germline loops: CDR1 MDHEN, CDR2 SYDVKM. J was trimmed by 8 bases and V by 5 bases; bases with no gene match: 10. CDR3 length equals 15 residues. In DNA form, the CDR3 reads TGTGCCAGCAGTAAGCAGACAGGGGCAAAAGAAAAACTGTTTTTT. This sequence encodes CASSKQTGAKEKLFF.